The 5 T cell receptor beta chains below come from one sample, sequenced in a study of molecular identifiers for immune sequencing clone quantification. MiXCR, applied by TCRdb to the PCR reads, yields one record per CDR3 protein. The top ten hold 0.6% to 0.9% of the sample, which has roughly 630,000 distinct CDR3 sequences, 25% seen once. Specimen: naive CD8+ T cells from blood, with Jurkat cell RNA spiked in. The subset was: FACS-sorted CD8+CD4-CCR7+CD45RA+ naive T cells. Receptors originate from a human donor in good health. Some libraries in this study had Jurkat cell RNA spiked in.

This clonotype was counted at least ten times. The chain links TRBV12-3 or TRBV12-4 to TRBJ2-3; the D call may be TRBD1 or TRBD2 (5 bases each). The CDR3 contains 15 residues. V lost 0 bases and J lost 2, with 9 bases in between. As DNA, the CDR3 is TGTGCCAGCAGTTTAGCCGGGGCGACCACAGATACGCAGTATTTT. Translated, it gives CASSLAGATTDTQYF.

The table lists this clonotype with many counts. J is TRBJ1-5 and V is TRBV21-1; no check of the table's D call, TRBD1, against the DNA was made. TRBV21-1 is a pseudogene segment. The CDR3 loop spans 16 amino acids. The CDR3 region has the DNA TGTGCCAGCAGCAGCGGGACACATAATAGCAATCAGCCCCAGCATTTT. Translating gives CASSSGTHNSNQPQHF.

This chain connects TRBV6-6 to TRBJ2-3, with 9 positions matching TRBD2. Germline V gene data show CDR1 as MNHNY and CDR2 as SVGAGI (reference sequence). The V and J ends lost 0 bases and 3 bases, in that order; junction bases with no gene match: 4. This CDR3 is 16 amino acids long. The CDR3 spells CASSYSASGKTDTQYF. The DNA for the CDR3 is TGTGCCAGCAGTTACTCGGCTAGCGGGAAGACAGATACGCAGTATTTT.

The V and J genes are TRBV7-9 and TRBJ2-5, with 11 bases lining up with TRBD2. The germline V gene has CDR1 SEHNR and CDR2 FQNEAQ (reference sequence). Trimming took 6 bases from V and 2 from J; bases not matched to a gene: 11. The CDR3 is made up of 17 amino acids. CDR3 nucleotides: TGTGCCAGCAGTAAGGCTAGCGGGGGGTGGAGGCAAGAGACCCAGTACTTC. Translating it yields CASSKASGGWRQETQYF.

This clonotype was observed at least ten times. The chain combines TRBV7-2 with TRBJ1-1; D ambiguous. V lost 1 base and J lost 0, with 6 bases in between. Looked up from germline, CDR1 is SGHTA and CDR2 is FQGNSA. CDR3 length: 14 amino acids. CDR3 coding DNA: TGTGCCAGCAGCTTAGTGTGGATGAACACTGAAGCTTTCTTT. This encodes CASSLVWMNTEAFF.